This record covers a single TCR beta chain. The specificity of this receptor is unknown. No much larger clone is present one base from it, and per-base qualities are unavailable. In total, 600 or so healthy bone marrow donors made up the cohort. Cohort members were all nominally healthy when sampled, although unrecorded immune exposures were likely present. The donor tested CMV seronegative and was one of the 352 seronegative cohort members. A peripheral blood sample was provided by each donor, and peripheral blood mononuclear cells were used for TCR beta sequencing. The Qiagen DNeasy Blood Extraction Kit was used to extract genomic DNA from the blood cell samples. Library prep was done by the immunoSEQ multiplex PCR assay. For the multiplex PCR, a mixture combining 60 forward primers for TCR Vbeta segments and 13 reverse primers for TCR Jbeta segments was used. Amplification of the CDR3 region of rearranged TCR beta genes was performed with a multiplex PCR assay on genomic DNA. The Illumina HiSeq System was used to sequence the amplified TCR beta libraries as 87-base-pair reads. From the authors' description of their analysis: A later analysis counted 75 million to 100 million unique TCR beta chains across the 500 to 850 repertoires, and approximately 11 million of these chains were shared by at least two donors. Raw reads were error-corrected and collapsed into unique sequences with a nearest-neighbor algorithm that merged closely related sequences to remove PCR and sequencing errors. V, D and J gene segments were assigned by aligning CDR3 sequences to IMGT reference sequences. For a sequence to be retained, a match of at least six nucleotides was required to both a V gene segment and a J gene segment. Rearrangements were classified as productive when the CDR3 lacked stop codons and remained in frame with V and J, and all other rearrangements were classified as non-productive. CDR3 was defined by IMGT convention, running from the second conserved V-encoded cysteine to the conserved J-encoded phenylalanine. The earlier analysis of fewer than 700 of the donors excluded sequences that lacked an unambiguous match to a single V gene segment. In an earlier analysis of approximately 560 of the donors, a V segment was called functional when productive rearrangements were above 56.7%, and segregating when the standard deviation between donors exceeded 5%. A statistical classification framework was built for diagnosing cytomegalovirus status from the catalog of TCR beta chain sequences. A later analysis assigned V and J genes by comparing TCR nucleotide sequences with IMGT/GENE-DB human TR gene sequences. The TCRdist pipeline was used in a later analysis to assign CDR3 sequences and most-parsimonious VDJ recombination scenarios. A later analysis defined each TCR beta chain by its CDR3 amino acid sequence plus V-gene family, and excluded reads lacking a unique V-gene family. A later analysis removed 500 to 650 highly shared, low-generation-probability nucleotide sequences to deal with suspected cross-contamination and a sequencing artifact. In a later analysis, a clonal expansion index for each public chain was calculated from normalized within-repertoire ranks of inferred template counts. In a later analysis, generation probabilities were computed with a VDJ recombination model fitted to out-of-frame rearrangements, and the resulting probabilities were checked against IGoR. A later analysis scored TCR-TCR, TCR-HLA and TCR-CMV co-occurrence with hypergeometric tests, applying a repertoire-size bias correction to TCR pairs. False discovery rates were estimated in a later analysis by permuting HLA or CMV assignments 20 times. In a later analysis, co-occurring TCRs were grouped using DBSCAN, and TCRdist sequence similarity was added for clustering within HLA-allele-positive subsets. Repertoires with fewer than 30,000 or more than 120,000 public chains, plus five repertoires with anomalous nucleotide sharing, were excluded from co-occurrence clustering. Entries here come from immuneACCESS through TCRdb and include only in-frame sequences with V and J called. Some clones fail to appear in such tables; in the studies checked, an unresolved V gene covers under half of the shortfall, and the cause of the remainder is unknown. The V and J calls and the clone size are those of that table, but D and trimming were determined from the DNA. This sample gives under 250,000 clones in total; approximately 79% of them show up just once. The ten largest clonotypes hold roughly 1.6% of the sample.

These data come from a study of cytomegalovirus exposure and HLA in healthy donors (dated by TCRdb to the late 2010s). About the investigation overall: An earlier analysis of more than 550 of the donors reported about 300 Gb of sequence data and about 120 million unique TCR beta sequences obtained from approximately 180 million T cells. A separate validation cohort of about 110 different subjects was used in addition to the roughly 670-subject first cohort. Genome-wide SNP genotypes for about three fifths of the roughly 700 donors were used in a later genetic analysis, which treated that subset as a discovery cohort. The T cell repertoires of some 670 subjects were profiled by immunosequencing and related to cytomegalovirus serostatus. All discovery cohort repertoires had been generated using a single sequencing platform. Of the roughly 400 genotyped donors, around 81% fell in the genetic ancestry cluster associated with self-reported Caucasian donors. In an earlier analysis of roughly 600 of the donors, high-throughput TCR beta sequencing was used to judge whether each TCR beta V gene segment behaved as functional or pseudogenic. The aim of the study was to test whether cataloging public T cell receptors could identify signatures of past pathogen exposure. The number of donors typed differed by locus, with roughly 629-640 for A, B, C, DRB1 and DQB1, around 500 for DQA1, 600 to 610 for DPA1, and roughly 450 for DPB1. Both class I and class II loci were covered by HLA typing, at four-digit resolution. To predict cytomegalovirus infection status, the study brought together high-throughput TCR immunosequencing, statistical association of individual TCRs with disease status, and machine learning. About five DR-DQ haplotypes were treated as single units for association and clustering because of strong linkage in the cohort. Among around 400 genotyped donors of the cohort, an average of roughly 230,000 unique TCR beta nucleotide sequences was sequenced per donor, of which about 18% were non-productive. Donor age, sex, ethnicity and CMV serostatus were collected together with the repertoire data. About 300 gigabases of sequencing data and 70 million to 95 million unique TCR sequences made up an early release that covered 500 to 700 HLA-typed donors. The later analysis used no new phenotypic data to find candidate immune exposures, relying instead on TCR beta sequences and their occurrence across donors. To study patterns of TCR occurrence, a later analysis re-analyzed previously published TCR beta repertoires from 550 to 800 donors and added high-resolution HLA genotyping. Summary of the overall study and its limitations: Around 16 rarely observed V segments, including chromosome 9 orphons, were excluded from the earlier analysis of almost 600 of the donors because counts were too low. At a false discovery rate of 0.05, a later analysis linked under 20,000 TCR beta sequences to specific HLA alleles. Compared with equally common non-associated chains, HLA-associated TCR beta chains in a later analysis were more clonally expanded and had lower generation probabilities. The only immune exposure information available for the cohort was CMV serostatus. In this cohort, only TCR beta chains were sequenced, and detectable features were limited by the absence of alpha or paired-chain data. Three of the identified cytomegalovirus-associated TCR beta chains were confirmed in vitro to be specific for cytomegalovirus antigens. According to a later analysis, TCR association rates differed among HLA loci, with DRB1 alleles showing the most associated TCRs and HLA-C alleles showing the fewest. The classifier was reported to diagnose cytomegalovirus status with high specificity and sensitivity in both the original and validation cohorts. In an earlier analysis of 450 to 750 of the donors, most TCR beta V segments appeared in productive rearrangements about 87% or about 30% of the time, broadly matching IMGT annotations. Some IMGT-functional V segments, including TRBV6-2 and TRBV6-3, could not be told apart with the 87-base-pair reads, so those segments were excluded. A later genetic analysis associated a missense DCLRE1C variant with V-gene and J-gene trimming of TCR beta chains, and an independent cohort replicated the association. The presence/absence analyses assumed that sequencing depth was roughly uniform across donors, and that assumption may not be true. In a later analysis, most CMV-associated TCR beta chains were found to appear HLA-restricted, with HLA associations seemingly driven largely by CMV exposure. Correlated functional status among segregating V segments might reflect linkage disequilibrium, but an unknown experimental factor could not be ruled out. In a later genetic analysis, fewer N-insertions in productive TCRs were reported among donors in an Asian-associated ancestry cluster than the approximately 670-donor mean. Most TCR sequences were observed very rarely across donors, whereas some public TCRs were present in many individuals. A further reported finding was that TCR beta sequences accurately predicted the HLA-A and HLA-B alleles for most subjects in the first cohort. The authors suggested that the approach could potentially be generalized to other disease states and immunological phenotypes. Assigning TCR associations to individual alleles was difficult when HLA alleles, especially DR and DQ, strongly co-occurred. The study gave a list of about 170 TCR beta chains associated with cytomegalovirus. The sequencing pipeline was judged likely to have produced a cluster of highly shared sequence variants as a technical artifact. Because HLA typing was unavailable for some donors at each locus, only the typed subset was used in association tests. According to a later analysis, parvovirus B19, influenza, CMV and Epstein-Barr virus appeared linked to several top co-occurrence clusters.

Spanning cysteine to phenylalanine, the CDR3 consists of 14 amino acids. Just CDR3 DNA is preserved here, 42 bases in frame from base 1. CDR1 LNHDA and CDR2 SQIVND are derived from the germline V gene (reference sequence). The V end loses 3 bases and the J end loses 3 bases, and a stretch of 9 bases separates them. The source material was PBMCs. This clonotype was obtained from a man between 45 and 60 years old in good health and CMV-seronegative. The chain joins TRBV19 to TRBJ2-1; the D gene assignment is ambiguous. The nucleotide sequence is TGTGCCAGTAGTATTGGGCAGGACTACAATGAGCAGTTCTTC. It specifies CASSIGQDYNEQFF.